Shown below are 18 T cell receptor beta chains from a single sample sequenced in a study of cytomegalovirus exposure and HLA in healthy donors. The primer mix had 60 Vbeta and 13 Jbeta primers. The repertoire was sequenced with immunoSEQ multiplex PCR; TCRdb's copy has only in-frame clones and lacks some. The sample records tens of thousands of clones, 79% being singletons. Sequencing was performed on PBMCs. Receptor source: a woman aged 40 to 49 in good health and CMV-seronegative.

A note on this clone: Relative to the germline gene, one junction end is altered; a read error may explain this. Other DNA sequences from this sample encode an identical CDR3 as well. The rearrangement joins TRBV10-3 to TRBJ1-1; a possible D gene is TRBD1 (5 bases). Germline CDR1 reads ENHRY; CDR2 reads SYGVKD. The length of the CDR3 is 15 residues. CDR3 nucleotides: TGTGCCATCAGTGATAGGGGTCAGGCGAACACTGAGGCTTTCTTT. Translating it yields CAISDRGQANTEAFF.

This chain links TRBV30 with TRBJ2-3; TRBD2 aligns across 8 bases. Per germline, CDR1 GTSNPN and CDR2 SVGIG (reference sequence). V gave up 1 base and J gave up 5 bases; unmatched junction bases: 2. The CDR3 contains 13 residues. Written as DNA, the CDR3 is TGTGCCTGGAGTGGGACTAGCCGAGATACGCAGTATTTT. It codes for CAWSGTSRDTQYF.

The chain couples TRBV6-5 to TRBJ1-4, with 8 bases that match TRBD1. CDR3 length: 13 residues. V was clipped by 6 bases and J by 8 bases; unmatched bases: 5. Germline V gene data show CDR1 as MNHEY and CDR2 as SVGAGI. CDR3 nucleotide sequence: TGTGCCAGCAGAAAGACAGGGGTCGAAAAACTGTTTTTT. It specifies CASRKTGVEKLFF.

On this clone: One end of the junction varies from germline; a read error may be responsible. The V and J genes are TRBV27 and TRBJ1-2, with 9 bases that match TRBD1. This CDR3 spans 15 amino acids. Per the germline V gene, CDR1 is MNHEY and CDR2 is SMNVEV (reference sequence). The CDR3 loop reads CASRLSQGANYGYPF. CDR3 DNA: TGTGCCAGCAGGCTGTCACAGGGGGCTAACTATGGCTACCCCTTC.

Written as DNA, the CDR3 is TGTGCCAGCAGCTTGAATCCTAGCGGGGGCTACCAAAATGAGCAGTTCTTC. Translating it yields CASSLNPSGGYQNEQFF. The rearrangement joins TRBV5-4 to TRBJ2-1, with 10 bases identical to TRBD2. The germline V gene has CDR1 SGHNT and CDR2 YYREEE (reference sequence). The CDR3 totals 17 residues. J gave up 7 bases and V 1 base, and 11 bases lay outside the gene matches.

The V call is TRBV5-1, the J call TRBJ2-3, with TRBD2 matching 13 bases. V shed 4 bases and J 3 bases; nucleotides not matched to a gene: 5. The CDR3 spans 16 residues. Looked up from germline, CDR1 is SGHRS and CDR2 is YFSETQ. The CDR3 here is CASSTGLAGMTDTQYF. CDR3 bases: TGCGCCAGCAGCACGGGACTAGCGGGGATGACAGATACGCAGTATTTT.

This chain joins TRBV5-1 and TRBJ2-6; D remains ambiguous. V gave up 5 bases and J gave up 0 bases, with 15 bases separating them. The germline V gene has CDR1 SGHRS and CDR2 YFSETQ. This CDR3 has 17 amino acids. The CDR3 DNA follows: TGCGCCAGCAGTCCTAGGCAGTCTAGCTCTGGGGCCAACGTCCTGACTTTC. Amino acid sequence: CASSPRQSSSGANVLTF.

Note on this clone: A far larger clone differs by one base, so this is likely a read error. The chain couples TRBV6-6 to TRBJ1-6; TRBD1 agrees at 8 bases. With V trimmed by 5 bases and J by 6 bases, 0 bases remained unmatched. The CDR3 is made up of 13 amino acids. Germline CDR1 reads MNHNY; CDR2 reads SVGAGI (reference sequence). Here the CDR3 DNA reads TGTGCCAGCAGTGACAGGGGTAATTCACCCCTCCACTTT. As protein: CASSDRGNSPLHF.

The chain joins TRBV5-1 to TRBJ1-1; 8 nucleotides line up with TRBD1. V lost 5 bases, J lost 1 base, and 7 bases stayed unmatched. The germline V gene has CDR1 SGHRS and CDR2 YFSETQ. There are 15 residues in the CDR3. The CDR3: CASSPQTGANTEAFF. The CDR3, as DNA: TGCGCCAGCAGTCCCCAGACAGGGGCGAACACTGAAGCTTTCTTT. Using reference TRBV5-1 and TRBJ1-1 for the parts outside the CDR3, the full variable domain is KAGVTQTPRYLIKTRGQQVTLSCSPISGHRSVSWYQQTPGQGLQFLFEYFSETQRNKGNFPGRFSGRQFSNSRSEMNVSTLELGDSALYLCASSPQTGANTEAFFGQGTRLTVV.

Only one count was recorded for this clone. The V gene is TRBV29-1, the J gene TRBJ1-1; TRBD1 agrees at 9 bases. The CDR3 spans 12 residues. With V trimmed by 4 bases and J by 11 bases, 8 bases remained unmatched. Germline loops: CDR1 SQVTM, CDR2 ANQGSEA. CDR3 sequence reads: CSVGGDRASAFF. The CDR3 region has the DNA TGCAGCGTTGGAGGGGACAGGGCGTCGGCTTTCTTT.

J is TRBJ1-6 and V is TRBV6-5; 8 bases agree with TRBD1. The CDR3 runs to 14 residues. J was trimmed by 9 bases and V by 6 bases; bases with no gene match: 7. CDR1 MNHEY and CDR2 SVGAGI come from the germline V gene. This chain's CDR3 is CASRNQGAASPLHF. CDR3 nucleotides: TGTGCCAGCAGGAATCAGGGGGCTGCTTCACCCCTCCACTTT.

This clone has more than one count but fewer than ten. The rearrangement uses TRBV10-3 and TRBJ1-3; no clear D gene. The CDR3 has 13 residues. V dropped 3 bases and J dropped 16 bases, with 19 bases sitting between them. Germline CDR1 ENHRY, CDR2 SYGVKD. The chain's CDR3 is CAISDQVGTSFYF. Written as DNA, the CDR3 is TGTGCCATCAGTGATCAGGTCGGCACCTCCTTCTATTTT.

This chain connects TRBV6-5 to TRBJ2-3; TRBD2 is a possible D gene (7 bases). The V and J ends lost 7 bases and 6 bases respectively, with 14 bases between them. Germline V lookup: CDR1 MNHEY, CDR2 SVGAGI. The CDR3 length is 13 residues. CDR3 region: CASNKGGEDTQYF. DNA of the CDR3: TGTGCCAGCAACAAAGGGGGGGAGGATACGCAGTATTTT.

This clone was detected a few times. This chain links TRBV29-1 with TRBJ1-1; D possibly corresponds to TRBD1 (6 bases). Germline V gene lookup returns CDR1 SQVTM and CDR2 ANQGSEA. Deletions cut 5 bases from V and 0 bases from J, with 10 bases between. The CDR3 consists of 13 residues. CDR3 nucleotide sequence: TGCAGCGTTCATGGACAGCTGAACACTGAAGCTTTCTTT. It specifies CSVHGQLNTEAFF.

The chain links TRBV30 to TRBJ2-4; TRBD2 matches at 8 bases. The V segment lost 0 bases and the J segment 7 bases; nucleotides outside the gene matches: 5. The germline V gene has CDR1 GTSNPN and CDR2 SVGIG (reference sequence). This CDR3 is 14 amino acids long. CDR3: CAWSVTGGGNIQYF. CDR3 coding DNA: TGTGCCTGGAGTGTAACGGGCGGGGGGAACATTCAGTACTTC.

This clone was observed at least ten times. The rearrangement uses TRBV30 and TRBJ2-6; perhaps TRBD1 as D (6 bases). CDR3 length: 18 amino acids. The V end lost 3 bases, the J end lost 0 bases, and 18 bases lay between the germline ends. CDR1 and CDR2 (germline): GTSNPN, SVGIG (reference sequence). CDR3: CAWSEMGQGSSGANVLTF. CDR3 coding DNA: TGTGCCTGGAGCGAAATGGGCCAGGGGAGCTCTGGGGCCAACGTCCTGACTTTC. The variable domain in full, with the rest retrieved from reference TRBV30 and TRBJ2-6, is SQTIHQWPATLVQPVGSPLSLECTVEGTSNPNLYWYRQAAGRGLQLLFYSVGIGQISSEVPQNLSASRPQDRQFILSSKKLLLSDSGFYLCAWSEMGQGSSGANVLTFGAGSRLTVL.

The V call is TRBV7-9, the J call TRBJ2-5, with 7 bases identical to TRBD1. CDR3 size: 15 residues. J lost 2 bases, V lost 5 bases, and 8 bases had no gene match. Germline lookup yields CDR1 SEHNR and CDR2 FQNEAQ (reference sequence). Here the CDR3 reads CASSVHSGGQETQYF. Written as DNA, the CDR3 is TGTGCCAGCAGCGTACACTCAGGGGGTCAAGAGACCCAGTACTTC.

The table lists this clone with a few counts. The rearrangement joins TRBV5-1 to TRBJ1-1; 7 bases fit TRBD1. CDR1 and CDR2 (germline): SGHRS, YFSETQ. This CDR3 is 13 amino acids long. V lost 0 bases, J lost 8 bases, and 4 bases stayed unmatched. CDR3 amino acids: CASSLALTGEAFF. CDR3 nucleotide sequence: TGCGCCAGCAGCTTGGCCTTGACAGGGGAAGCTTTCTTT.